This record covers a single T cell receptor beta chain. Its antigen is still unknown. No qualities accompany the bases; no much larger clone lies one base away. TCRbeta CDR3 regions were amplified from genomic DNA by means of the immunoSEQ Assay, a bias-controlled multiplex PCR. In the source study's methods: The number of nucleated cells in each sample was estimated by amplification of reference gene primers within the assay. Sequence reads were collapsed and filtered to measure the absolute abundance of every unique TCRbeta CDR3 rearrangement. For each sample, productive Simpson clonality was calculated as the square root of Simpson's diversity index over productive rearrangements. TCRdb provides this immuneACCESS table in a form limited to in-frame rearrangements. Some clones are lacking; in checked studies, under half of them reflect an unresolved V gene, and why the rest are absent is not known. The V and J calls and clone size were taken over from that table, and D and trimming were inferred from the DNA. The sample data list about 380,000 clones, and about 88% of these were observed just once. The ten top clones hold 1.2% of the sample.

These data are taken from a study of blood T cell repertoires in COVID-19 (dated by TCRdb to 2019 to 2021). Concerning the study at large: Collaborator samples came from the United States, Italy and Spain and covered acute and convalescent phases of COVID-19. The material from the prospective study consisted of cDNA or gDNA derived from T cells, B-cell-depleted T cells, or PBMCs. The dataset comprised deeply sampled blood TCRbeta repertoires from subjects exposed to, actively infected with, or recovered from COVID-19. A freely available public database, intended as a resource for researchers studying the immune response to SARS-CoV-2, is where the repertoires were released. Samples were obtained from the ongoing ImmuneRACE study (first 160 participants) and from 950 to 1,500 subjects provided by 6 global collaborators. The sample metadata nearly always contained a de-identified subject ID, COVID-19 status, age in years and sex. HLA class I and class II types, where available, came from metadata supplied by the sample provider rather than from assay-based typing.

Enrolling through a virtual design, the prospective study's participants ranged in age from roughly 18 to 90 years and lived across roughly 24 United States geographic areas. In the prospective study, participants were assigned to cohorts based on the clinical history participants reported in a screening survey and a study questionnaire. ImmuneRACE Cohort 3 recovered participants were defined by two consecutive negative NP/OP PCR tests, healthcare professional clearance, or symptom resolution. In the prospective study, mobile phlebotomists collected whole blood, serum and a nasopharyngeal or oropharyngeal swab from each participant. Prospective study participants could optionally give additional blood draws and questionnaires over an approximately 2-month period. Blood samples from the prospective study were shipped frozen or at room temperature prior to DNA extraction. The paper's findings and limits, for the study overall: The quantity of clinical and demographic metadata differed by source and by participant and was supplied without curation.

What was sequenced was PBMCs or T cells enriched from blood (not recorded which). The TCR sequence derives from a woman under 30 who had recovered from COVID-19.

CDR3 region: CASSQDGSEQETQYF. The bases read TGCGCCAGCAGCCAAGATGGTTCGGAGCAAGAGACCCAGTACTTC. The chain is encoded by TRBV4-1 joined to TRBJ2-5, with no D gene named confidently. Relative to germline, V is 0 bases shorter and J is 2 bases shorter, with 10 bases between their ends. The germline V gene yields MGHRA for CDR1 and YSYEKL for CDR2. The CDR3 covers 15 residues, taking in both the cysteine and the phenylalanine. Left in the record is the CDR3 DNA by itself, 45 bases read in frame from the first base.